These T cell receptor beta chains were read from a single sample in a study of cytomegalovirus exposure and HLA in healthy donors. Assay: immunoSEQ multiplex PCR; the TCRdb copy retains only in-frame clones and omits some. This repertoire shows over 150,000 clones, about 90% found once; its top ten account for around 0.25%. The specimen was PBMCs. The receptor source for this set is a girl under three years old in good health and CMV-seronegative. CDR3s leave out the opening cysteine and the closing phenylalanine or tryptophan. D genes are given only for firm matches.

V	D	J	CDR3
TRBV9	TRBD1	TRBJ2-1	ASSTGTGSHEQF
TRBV5-1	NA	TRBJ2-3	ASSLYTDTQY
TRBV6-5	NA	TRBJ2-3	ASSPPTQSTDTQY
TRBV4-1	TRBD2	TRBJ2-3	ASSQERRGGDTQY
TRBV29-1	NA	TRBJ2-7	SVAEDTYEQY
TRBV30	NA	TRBJ1-1	AYYRKGDGEEAF
TRBV27	NA	TRBJ2-3	ASSLWTDASTDTQY
TRBV29-1	NA	TRBJ2-5	SGVGGGTETQY
TRBV5-8	TRBD2	TRBJ2-1	ASSLTGLAGSEQF
TRBV30	NA	TRBJ1-4	AWSVVEKLF
TRBV5-5	NA	TRBJ1-5	ASSLDLTNQPQH
TRBV10-1	TRBD2	TRBJ2-3	ASSDPGTSGGLITDTQY
TRBV6-5	NA	TRBJ2-7	ASSYSFGATSYEQY
TRBV14	NA	TRBJ1-1	ASSRGLLNTEAF
TRBV5-4	TRBD2	TRBJ2-3	ASSLGLAGTDTQY
TRBV19	NA	TRBJ1-2	ASSIQGWFYGYT
TRBV4-1	NA	TRBJ2-3	ASSHPLGSDTQY
TRBV4-1	NA	TRBJ2-1	ASSQVWRGHNEQF
TRBV7-3	TRBD2	TRBJ2-3	ASSSLPNLAGDRDTQY
TRBV27	TRBD1	TRBJ1-6	ASALEGGASNSPLH
TRBV10-3	TRBD2	TRBJ2-1	AISASGSNNEQF
TRBV5-4	NA	TRBJ1-6	ASSFEISDSPLH
TRBV2	TRBD1	TRBJ2-7	ASSDRDRGVGYEQY
TRBV7-9	TRBD1	TRBJ2-5	ASSLVVGTGTTETQY
TRBV7-6	TRBD2	TRBJ2-2	ASSLWTSGSLATGELF
TRBV15	TRBD1	TRBJ1-3	ATSRWTGGHSGNTIY
TRBV5-6	NA	TRBJ1-1	ASSFRTALNTEAF
TRBV30	NA	TRBJ1-1	AWSVYQGSAF
TRBV9	TRBD2	TRBJ2-3	ASSELLAGGDTQY
TRBV30	TRBD1	TRBJ1-2	AQGALNYGYT
TRBV9	TRBD1	TRBJ2-1	ASSLRTGRDEQF
TRBV7-6	TRBD2	TRBJ2-7	ASYYRGVREQY
TRBV9	NA	TRBJ2-2	ASSVQTHITDTGELF
TRBV4-3	NA	TRBJ1-5	ASSQGYGGYSNRPQH
TRBV6-6	NA	TRBJ2-2	ASIRDTGELF
TRBV6-1	NA	TRBJ2-4	ASSDGGSKNIQY
TRBV7-3	NA	TRBJ2-5	ASSLDGQETQY
TRBV27	TRBD2	TRBJ2-1	ASSLLAGVGNEQF
TRBV11-2	TRBD2	TRBJ2-3	ASSLALRTSRSTDTQY